This TCR beta chain emerged from a study of blood T cell repertoires in COVID-19. Study-level information: Samples taken during acute and convalescent COVID-19 were collected in the United States, Italy and Spain. Sources were T cells, B-cell-depleted T cells, or PBMCs; the material itself was cDNA or gDNA.

Original handling: Amplifying reference gene primers gave estimates of nucleated cell counts. Assay used: immunoSEQ multiplex PCR; TCRdb lists only in-frame clones, some missing. That table is the source of V, J and clone size, and D and trimming were worked out from the DNA. The sample lists 110,000 to 150,000 clones; approximately 85% were seen once. CDR3 size: 15 residues. The V gene end was trimmed by 2 bases and the J gene end by 3 bases; junction bases not matched to a gene: 5. The germline gives CDR1 SGHDT, CDR2 YYEEEE. V and J are TRBV5-6 and TRBJ1-1; 9 bases are a match to TRBD1. The specimen sequenced was peripheral blood. The origin of this receptor is a man aged 70 or older with acute or convalescent COVID-19. CDR3 in DNA: TGTGCCAGCAGCTTAAGGGACAGGGTGCACACTGAAGCTTTCTTT. This translates into CASSLRDRVHTEAFF.